The clone carrying this TCR beta chain was counted at least ten times. Its antigen is undetermined. The data were obtained in a study of T-cell reconstitution after alpha-beta-depleted transplantation in children. Points from the study as a whole: For some patients, TCRbeta diversity was high at day 60 because of recipient T cells and thymic progenitors that survived. T-cell numbers and diversity one year post-transplant derived largely from freshly generated T cells. Expanded clones from the graft, numbering several hundred, reportedly supplied alpha-beta T cells about two months after transplant.

Unique molecular identifiers were used to barcode this TCRbeta library. MiXCR, applied by TCRdb to the PCR reads, yields one record per CDR3 protein. The sample lists a few hundred thousand distinct CDR3 sequences, about a tenth occurring once. Germline V gives CDR1 SGHRS, CDR2 YFSETQ. The CDR3 contains 15 residues. The V and J ends lost 4 bases and 6 bases, in that order; junction bases with no gene match: 7. The V gene is TRBV5-1, the J gene TRBJ2-1; 10 nucleotides align to TRBD2. The receptor comes from a child younger than two with acute myeloid leukemia, due to receive a stem cell transplant. The sample was PBMCs, taken before TCRalphabeta/CD19-depleted stem cell transplant. Written as DNA, the CDR3 is TGCGCCAGCAGCCCGCTAGCGGGAGCGAGCAATGAGCAGTTCTTC. This encodes CASSPLAGASNEQFF.